These 28 T cell receptor beta chains share one sample of origin, sequenced in a study of T cells in Graves' hyperthyroidism and ophthalmopathy. Amplified TCR beta CDR3 regions came from RNA transcripts. When the TCR CDR3 underwent first-round RT-PCR, the HTBI primer set was used. TCRdb analysed the multiplex PCR reads with MiXCR anew, one entry per CDR3 protein. The table includes a few hundred thousand distinct CDR3 sequences, about 15% detected once. The sample consisted of blood. These receptor sequences come from a woman in her fifties or sixties with Graves' hyperthyroidism that later progressed to Graves' ophthalmopathy.

The chain carries TRBV2 and TRBJ1-3; 8 nucleotides agree with TRBD1. Germline loops: CDR1 SNHLY, CDR2 FYNNEI. The J segment lost 8 bases and the V segment lost 4 bases, leaving 7 bases of the junction unmatched. CDR3 size: 14 residues. The CDR3 coding sequence is TGTGCCAGCAGTGGCTCAGGGGGCAAGGACACCATATATTTT. Protein: CASSGSGGKDTIYF. The full variable domain, in which reference TRBV2 and TRBJ1-3 provide the parts outside the CDR3, is EPEVTQTPSHQVTQMGQEVILRCVPISNHLYFYWYRQILGQKVEFLVSFYNNEISEKSEIFDDQFSVERPDGSNFTLKIRSTKLEDSAMYFCASSGSGGKDTIYFGEGSWLTVV.

Ten or more counts support this clonotype. In DNA form, the CDR3 reads TGCAGTGCTAGAGATGGGGGACGGGACACTGAAGCTTTCTTT. Translation gives CSARDGGRDTEAFF. V and J are TRBV20-1 and TRBJ1-1, with D possibly matching TRBD1 (5 bases). Germline values: CDR1 DFQATT, CDR2 SNEGSKA (reference sequence). This CDR3 has 14 amino acids. The V gene lost 0 bases and the J gene lost 3 bases, with 11 bases spanning the gap.

This chain connects TRBV7-9 to TRBJ2-3; 8 nucleotides match TRBD1. The CDR3 is 15 residues long. Germline V gene data show CDR1 as SEHNR and CDR2 as FQNEAQ (reference sequence). Trimming cost V 4 bases and J 4 bases; bases outside gene matches: 7. CDR3 region: CASSSDRDVADTQYF. The CDR3, as DNA: TGTGCCAGCAGCTCGGACAGGGACGTCGCAGATACGCAGTATTTT.

In this sample, this clonotype turned up many times. The J gene is TRBJ1-2, the V gene TRBV18; D is undetermined. V was cut by 0 bases and J by 7 bases, with 9 bases left in between. This CDR3 is 13 amino acids long. Germline values: CDR1 KGHSH, CDR2 LQKENI. CDR3 nucleotide sequence: TGTGCCAGCTCACCACCGACGATGGGTGGCTACACCTTC. Amino acid sequence: CASSPPTMGGYTF.

This clonotype was counted ten times or more. The chain combines TRBV27 with TRBJ2-7, with 8 bases identical to TRBD1. CDR1 is MNHEY and CDR2 is SMNVEV in the germline V gene (reference sequence). This CDR3 is 13 amino acids long. V lost 8 bases to trimming and J lost 4 bases; unmatched junction nucleotides: 7. CDR3 sequence reads: CASGQGGGYEQYF. The CDR3 coding sequence is TGTGCCAGCGGACAGGGAGGTGGATACGAGCAGTACTTC.

This clonotype has a handful of counts. The rearrangement uses TRBV18 and TRBJ1-4; D gene uncertain. CDR3 size: 17 residues. Trimming removed 0 bases from V and 0 bases from J, with 11 bases in between. Germline CDR1 KGHSH, CDR2 LQKENI. The CDR3: CASSPPSSASTNEKLFF. In nucleotides, the CDR3 is TGTGCCAGCTCACCACCGTCGTCAGCTTCAACTAATGAAAAACTGTTTTTT. Complete variable domain (other parts from reference TRBV18 and TRBJ1-4): NAGVMQNPRHLVRRRGQEARLRCSPMKGHSHVYWYRQLPEEGLKFMVYLQKENIIDESGMPKERFSAEFPKEGPSILRIQQVVRGDSAAYFCASSPPSSASTNEKLFFGSGTQLSVL.

This clonotype was seen repeatedly, ten times or more. The J gene is TRBJ2-2, the V gene TRBV6-1; D could derive from TRBD1 or TRBD2 (5 bases each). Trimming removed 6 bases at V and 6 bases at J, with 20 bases between. Germline lookup yields CDR1 MNHNS and CDR2 SASEGT. The CDR3 is 16 residues long. CDR3 bases: TGTGCCAGCAGGTCCCGGCCGGGACCCGGGCCCGGGGAGCTGTTTTTT. Protein sequence: CASRSRPGPGPGELFF.

This clonotype turned up a few times. The CDR3 is CSAIRGLTGELFF. CDR3 nucleotide sequence: TGCAGTGCTATACGGGGATTAACCGGGGAGCTGTTTTTT. The chain is built from TRBV20-1 and TRBJ2-2; D possibly corresponds to TRBD2 (5 bases). CDR1 DFQATT and CDR2 SNEGSKA come from the germline V gene (reference sequence). This CDR3 spans 13 amino acids. Trimming removed 4 bases from V and 5 bases from J, with 11 bases in between.

In DNA form, the CDR3 reads TGTGCCAGCAGTTATTCCGGACTAGCGGGAGGGCCCTCCCAAGAGACCCAGTACTTC. Protein sequence: CASSYSGLAGGPSQETQYF. The chain employs TRBV6-2 or TRBV6-3 and TRBJ2-5; TRBD2 matches 15 bases. Losses at the gene ends were 3 bases for V and 1 base for J; bases not matched to a gene: 9. This CDR3 contains 19 residues. Germline CDR1 and CDR2: MNHEY and SVGEGT.

The sample holds a few counts of this clonotype. The chain links TRBV10-1 to TRBJ2-2; 7 bases align to TRBD2. Germline values: CDR1 WNHNN, CDR2 SYGVQD (reference sequence). J lost 6 bases, V lost 3 bases, and 10 bases had no gene match. The CDR3 has 16 amino acids. This CDR3 reads CASSESSGGEAGELFF. The CDR3 DNA sequence: TGCGCCAGCAGTGAAAGCTCGGGGGGAGAGGCCGGGGAGCTGTTTTTT.

This clonotype was counted many times. V gene TRBV9 combines with J gene TRBJ1-1; no clear D gene. The V and J ends lost 0 bases and 4 bases respectively, with 10 bases between them. Germline assignment: CDR1 SGDLS and CDR2 YYNGEE. The CDR3 contains 14 residues. CDR3: CASSVGGGPTEAFF. As DNA, the CDR3 is TGTGCCAGCAGCGTAGGGGGAGGACCCACTGAAGCTTTCTTT.

This clonotype was counted at least ten times. The chain uses TRBV11-2 and TRBJ2-1; 7 bases fit TRBD2. CDR3 length: 15 amino acids. With V trimmed by 6 bases and J by 0 bases, 5 bases remained unmatched. CDR1 is SGHAT, CDR2 FQNNGV, per germline. Here the CDR3 DNA reads TGTGCCAGCAGTAGGTCGGGGGGCTCCTACAATGAGCAGTTCTTC. Amino acid sequence: CASSRSGGSYNEQFF.

This clonotype was found many times. The rearrangement links TRBV6-1 to TRBJ2-5; TRBD1 agrees at 7 bases. V shed 7 bases, J shed 6 bases, and the junction held 11 bases outside the gene matches. Germline assignment: CDR1 MNHNS and CDR2 SASEGT. This CDR3 has 14 amino acids. CDR3 protein: CASKPEGGLKTQYF. The CDR3 DNA reads as TGTGCCAGCAAGCCAGAAGGGGGCTTGAAGACCCAGTACTTC.

The chain links TRBV4-2 to TRBJ2-7; D might be TRBD1 (5 bases). The CDR3 has 13 amino acids. The germline V gene has CDR1 LGHNA and CDR2 YNFKEQ. Trimming shortened V by 1 base and J by 5 bases, and 9 bases separated the two germline ends. The CDR3 DNA sequence: TGTGCCAGCAGCCAAGTCCAGGGTGACGAGCAGTACTTC. Translating it yields CASSQVQGDEQYF.

This clonotype occurred a few times. The rearrangement uses TRBV19 and TRBJ2-7; weak D call: TRBD1 (6 bases). The CDR3 sequence is 15 residues long. Germline lookup yields CDR1 LNHDA and CDR2 SQIVND (reference sequence). V dropped 3 bases and J dropped 1 base, with 13 bases sitting between them. CDR3 sequence: CASSITGTPSYEQYF. The CDR3 DNA sequence: TGTGCCAGTAGTATCACCGGGACACCTTCCTACGAGCAGTACTTC.

This clonotype was counted ten times or more. V usage is TRBV20-1 and J usage is TRBJ1-5; D might be TRBD1 (5 bases). CDR3 size: 17 residues. Trimming shortened V by 1 base and J by 7 bases, and 23 bases separated the two germline ends. Germline-derived CDR1 and CDR2 are DFQATT and SNEGSKA (reference sequence). CDR3 sequence (DNA): TGCAGTGCTAGAGGGGGGGTGGCGGGCGCATGGAGGCAGCCCCAGCATTTT. Translation: CSARGGVAGAWRQPQHF.

A note on this clonotype: It may be a read error: a sequence one base away is much more abundant. It is likely a read error, because the conserved phenylalanine at the end of the CDR3 is missing. The chain employs TRBV20-1 and TRBJ1-5; no definite D call. CDR1 and CDR2 from the germline V gene are DFQATT and SNEGSKA (reference sequence). Trimming removed 5 bases from V and 2 bases from J, with 13 bases in between. The length of the CDR3 is 14 residues. The CDR3 DNA reads as TGCAGTGCTTGGACGTCTTCGGGCAATCAGCCCCAGCATCTT. Its protein product is CSAWTSSGNQPQHL.

The table lists this clonotype with many counts. The chain has TRBV12-3 or TRBV12-4 and TRBJ2-7; 15 bases align to TRBD2. Germline trimming cut 1 base from V and 6 bases from J; bases unmatched to any gene: 13. CDR3 length: 19 amino acids. CDR3 coding DNA: TGTGCCAGCAGTTTAGAAGGACTAGCGGGAGGGCCTTTGCCGGGCGAGCAGTACTTC. It yields the protein CASSLEGLAGGPLPGEQYF.

This chain connects TRBV9 to TRBJ1-1; D is unclear. CDR3 size: 13 residues. V shed 0 bases and J shed 5 bases, with 8 bases lying between them. Germline CDR1 reads SGDLS; CDR2 reads YYNGEE. Here the CDR3 DNA reads TGTGCCAGCAGCGTAGGCGGGAGGACTGAAGCTTTCTTT. This codes for CASSVGGRTEAFF.

This clonotype was observed at least ten times. The chain joins TRBV29-1 to TRBJ2-3, with 11 bases fitting TRBD2. The V gene end was trimmed by 3 bases and the J gene end by 4 bases; junction bases not matched to a gene: 15. Germline CDR1 and CDR2: SQVTM and ANQGSEA. This CDR3 spans 18 amino acids. CDR3 amino acids: CSVDLGTSGSRLSDTQYF. CDR3 DNA: TGCAGCGTTGATCTTGGTACTAGCGGGAGTCGGTTATCAGATACGCAGTATTTT.

This clonotype was recorded at least ten times. The genes are TRBV3-1 and TRBJ1-1; the D gene is possibly TRBD1 (5 bases). V was clipped by 0 bases and J by 0 bases, with 11 bases between them. The CDR3 extends over 16 amino acids. CDR1 LGHDT and CDR2 YNNKEL come from the germline V gene (reference sequence). The CDR3 DNA sequence: TGTGCCAGCAGCCAAGAACCGGGACTTTTGAACACTGAAGCTTTCTTT. This encodes CASSQEPGLLNTEAFF.

This clonotype was seen a handful of times. V gene TRBV19 combines with J gene TRBJ1-5; no clear D gene. Per germline, CDR1 LNHDA and CDR2 SQIVND (reference sequence). Trimming left V 3 bases short and J 0 bases short, with 12 bases between. There are 16 residues in the CDR3. CDR3 nucleotides: TGTGCCAGTAGTATTACGATCGCCCCTAGCAATCAGCCCCAGCATTTT. It codes for CASSITIAPSNQPQHF.

The chain joins TRBV20-1 to TRBJ1-2; D is unresolved. The V end was cut by 0 bases, the J end by 7 bases, with 15 bases between. Germline CDR1 DFQATT, CDR2 SNEGSKA (reference sequence). The CDR3 is 14 amino acids. CDR3 sequence: CSARDYSGSSGYTF. CDR3 coding DNA: TGCAGTGCTAGAGATTATTCAGGTTCCAGTGGCTACACCTTC.

In its sample, this clonotype was seen many times. The gene calls are TRBV18 and TRBJ1-5; possibly TRBD1 for D (6 bases). Trimming pared 1 base from V and 7 bases from J, leaving 14 bases between. Germline values: CDR1 KGHSH, CDR2 LQKENI. The CDR3 length is 15 residues. The chain's CDR3 is CASSPLAGALQPQHF. Here the CDR3 DNA reads TGTGCCAGCTCACCACTAGCAGGGGCATTGCAGCCCCAGCATTTT.

This clonotype occurred many times. The chain joins TRBV3-1 to TRBJ1-1; no firm D call. Per the germline V gene, CDR1 is LGHDT and CDR2 is YNNKEL (reference sequence). This CDR3 has 16 amino acids. The V gene lost 2 bases and the J gene lost 4 bases, with 17 bases spanning the gap. The CDR3 sequence: CASSQRTTRMGTEAFF. CDR3 DNA sequence: TGTGCCAGCAGCCAACGTACCACCCGGATGGGCACTGAAGCTTTCTTT.

This clonotype came up a few times. The CDR3 bases are TGCAGTGCTCAAGGCGACAGGGGGGACTATGGCTACACCTTC. Protein sequence: CSAQGDRGDYGYTF. V usage is TRBV20-1 and J usage is TRBJ1-2; 9 bases map to TRBD1. Looked up from germline, CDR1 is DFQATT and CDR2 is SNEGSKA (reference sequence). V lost 5 bases and J lost 3; bases outside the gene matches: 7. The CDR3 runs to 14 residues.

This clonotype has a count of ten or more. The rearrangement links TRBV20-1 to TRBJ2-3, with a tentative D call TRBD1 (5 bases). The CDR3 length is 13 residues. From germline, CDR1 is DFQATT and CDR2 SNEGSKA (reference sequence). The ends were cut back, 6 bases at V and 6 bases at J, with 16 bases in the middle. CDR3 amino acids: CSATVVGRDTQYF. The CDR3, as DNA: TGCAGTGCCACCGTAGTGGGGCGGGATACGCAGTATTTT.

The chain couples TRBV19 to TRBJ2-6; the D gene is possibly TRBD1 (5 bases). Trimming cost V 6 bases and J 0 bases, with 12 bases left between them. Germline V gene lookup returns CDR1 LNHDA and CDR2 SQIVND (reference sequence). The CDR3 consists of 16 residues. The CDR3 DNA reads TGTGCCAGTAGCACCTCGACAGACTCTGGGGCCAACGTCCTGACTTTC. This gives the protein CASSTSTDSGANVLTF.